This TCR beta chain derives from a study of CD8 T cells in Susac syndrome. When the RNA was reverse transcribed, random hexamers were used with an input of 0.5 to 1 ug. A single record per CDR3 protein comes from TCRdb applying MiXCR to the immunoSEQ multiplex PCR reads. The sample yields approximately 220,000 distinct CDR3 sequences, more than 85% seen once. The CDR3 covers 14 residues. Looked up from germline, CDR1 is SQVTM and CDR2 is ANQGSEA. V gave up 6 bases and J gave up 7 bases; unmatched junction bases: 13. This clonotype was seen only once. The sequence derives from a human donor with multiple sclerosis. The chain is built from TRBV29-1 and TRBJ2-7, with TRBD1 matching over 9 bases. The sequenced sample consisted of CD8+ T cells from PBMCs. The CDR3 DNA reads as TGCAGCGTGTCCGGGACAGGGACAACCGGGGAGCAGTACTTC. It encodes CSVSGTGTTGEQYF.